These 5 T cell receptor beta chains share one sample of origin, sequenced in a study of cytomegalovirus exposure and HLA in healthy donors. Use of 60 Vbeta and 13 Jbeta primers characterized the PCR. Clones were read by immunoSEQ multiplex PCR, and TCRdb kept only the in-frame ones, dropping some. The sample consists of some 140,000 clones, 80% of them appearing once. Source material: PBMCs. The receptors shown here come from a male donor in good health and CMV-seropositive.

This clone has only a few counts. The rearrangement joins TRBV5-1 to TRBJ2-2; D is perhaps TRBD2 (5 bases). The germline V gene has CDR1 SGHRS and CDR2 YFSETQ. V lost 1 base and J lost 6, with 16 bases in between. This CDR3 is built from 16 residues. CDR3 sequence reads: CASSLYGASGAGELFF. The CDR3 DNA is TGCGCCAGCAGCTTGTATGGCGCCTCCGGGGCCGGGGAGCTGTTTTTT.

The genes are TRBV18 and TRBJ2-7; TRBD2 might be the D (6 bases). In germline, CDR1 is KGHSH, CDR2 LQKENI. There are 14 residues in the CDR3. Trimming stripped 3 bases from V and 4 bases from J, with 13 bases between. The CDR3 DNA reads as TGTGCCAGCTCACCCTCGGGTGGGAGGTACGAGCAGTACTTC. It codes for CASSPSGGRYEQYF.

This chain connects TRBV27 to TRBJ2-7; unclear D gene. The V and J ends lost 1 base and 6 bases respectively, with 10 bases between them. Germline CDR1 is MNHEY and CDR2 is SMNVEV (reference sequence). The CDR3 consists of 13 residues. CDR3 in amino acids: CASSLLAGVEQYF. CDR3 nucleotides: TGTGCCAGCAGTTTATTAGCCGGTGTCGAGCAGTACTTC.

The CDR3 loop is CASSLLRTSGRLSYEQYF. The CDR3 DNA reads TGTGCCAGCAGCTTGTTACGGACTAGCGGGAGACTCTCCTACGAGCAGTACTTC. The chain is built from TRBV7-8 and TRBJ2-7, with TRBD2 matching 13 bases. The germline V gene has CDR1 SGHVS and CDR2 FQNEAQ. Trimming took 3 bases from V and 0 from J; bases not matched to a gene: 8. The CDR3 is 18 residues long.

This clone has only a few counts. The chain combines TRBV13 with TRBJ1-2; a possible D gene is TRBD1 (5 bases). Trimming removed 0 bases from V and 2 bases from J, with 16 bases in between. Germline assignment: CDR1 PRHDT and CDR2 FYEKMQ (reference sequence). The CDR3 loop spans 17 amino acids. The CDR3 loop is CASSLGAWGEGNYGYTF. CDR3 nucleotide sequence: TGTGCCAGCAGCTTAGGTGCTTGGGGGGAAGGGAACTATGGCTACACCTTC.